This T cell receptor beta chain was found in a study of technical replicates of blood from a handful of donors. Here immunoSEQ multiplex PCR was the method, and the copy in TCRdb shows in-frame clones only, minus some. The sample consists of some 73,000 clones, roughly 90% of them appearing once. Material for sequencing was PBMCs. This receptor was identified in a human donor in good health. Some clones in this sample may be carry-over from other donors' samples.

CDR3 residues: CASSLTSGGSSTDTQYF. CDR3 DNA sequence: TGTGCCAGCAGCCTGACTAGCGGGGGCTCTAGCACAGATACGCAGTATTTT. The J gene is TRBJ2-3, the V gene TRBV7-3; 12 bases map to TRBD2. Germline CDR1 SGHTA, CDR2 FQGTGA. The CDR3 runs 17 residues. Unmatched junction bases numbered 6, after V lost 5 bases and J lost 0 bases.